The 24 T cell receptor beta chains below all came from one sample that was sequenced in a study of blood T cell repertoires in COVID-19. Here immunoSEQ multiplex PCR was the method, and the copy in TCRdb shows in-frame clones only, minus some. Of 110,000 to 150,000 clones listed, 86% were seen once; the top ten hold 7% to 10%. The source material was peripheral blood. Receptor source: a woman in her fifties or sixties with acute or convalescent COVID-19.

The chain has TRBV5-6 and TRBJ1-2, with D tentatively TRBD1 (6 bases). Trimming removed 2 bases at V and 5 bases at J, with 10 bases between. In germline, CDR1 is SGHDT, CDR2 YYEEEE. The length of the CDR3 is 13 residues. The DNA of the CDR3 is TGTGCCAGCAGCTTAAACAGGGCATATGGCTACACCTTC. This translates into CASSLNRAYGYTF.

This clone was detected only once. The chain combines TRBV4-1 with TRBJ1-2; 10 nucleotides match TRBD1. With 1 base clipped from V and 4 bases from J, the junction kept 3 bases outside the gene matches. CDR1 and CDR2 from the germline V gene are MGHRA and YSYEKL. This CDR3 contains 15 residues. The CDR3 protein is CASSQVRQGAYGYTF. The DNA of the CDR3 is TGCGCCAGCAGCCAAGTCCGACAGGGGGCCTATGGCTACACCTTC.

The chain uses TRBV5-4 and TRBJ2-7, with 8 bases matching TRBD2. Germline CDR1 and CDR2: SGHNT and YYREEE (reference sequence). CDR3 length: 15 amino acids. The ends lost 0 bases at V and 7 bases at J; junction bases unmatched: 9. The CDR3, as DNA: TGTGCCAGCAGCTTGGCCCCGGGGGGGCCGGGGGAGCAGTACTTC. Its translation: CASSLAPGGPGEQYF.

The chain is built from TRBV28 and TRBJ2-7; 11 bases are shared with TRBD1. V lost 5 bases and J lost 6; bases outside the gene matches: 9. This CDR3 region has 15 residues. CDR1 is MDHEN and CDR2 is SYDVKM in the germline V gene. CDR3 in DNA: TGTGCCAGCAGTCCCTTGGGGACAGGGGGTCCCGAGCAGTACTTC. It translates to CASSPLGTGGPEQYF. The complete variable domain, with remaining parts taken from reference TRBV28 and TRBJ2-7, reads DVKVTQSSRYLVKRTGEKVFLECVQDMDHENMFWYRQDPGLGLRLIYFSYDVKMKEKGDIPEGYSVSREKKERFSLILESASTNQTSMYLCASSPLGTGGPEQYFGPGTRLTVT.

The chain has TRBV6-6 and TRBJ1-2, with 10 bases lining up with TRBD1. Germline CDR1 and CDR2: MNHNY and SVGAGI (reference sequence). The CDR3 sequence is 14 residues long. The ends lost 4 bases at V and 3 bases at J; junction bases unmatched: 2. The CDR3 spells CASSSGTGDYGYTF. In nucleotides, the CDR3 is TGTGCCAGCAGTTCCGGGACAGGGGACTATGGCTACACCTTC.

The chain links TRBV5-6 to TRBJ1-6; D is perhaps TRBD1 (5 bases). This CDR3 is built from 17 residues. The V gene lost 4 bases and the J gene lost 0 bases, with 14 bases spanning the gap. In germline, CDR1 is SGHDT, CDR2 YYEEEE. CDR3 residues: CASSPGTASSYNSPLHF. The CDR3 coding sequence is TGTGCCAGCAGCCCGGGGACTGCGAGCTCCTATAATTCACCCCTCCACTTT.

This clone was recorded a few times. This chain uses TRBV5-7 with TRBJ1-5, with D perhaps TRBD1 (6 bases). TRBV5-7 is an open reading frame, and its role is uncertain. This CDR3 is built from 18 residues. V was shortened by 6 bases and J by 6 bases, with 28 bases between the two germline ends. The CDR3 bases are TGTGCCAGCACTCACGTGGGCAGGGGCTATATTTTGATTCAGCCCCAGCATTTT. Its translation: CASTHVGRGYILIQPQHF.

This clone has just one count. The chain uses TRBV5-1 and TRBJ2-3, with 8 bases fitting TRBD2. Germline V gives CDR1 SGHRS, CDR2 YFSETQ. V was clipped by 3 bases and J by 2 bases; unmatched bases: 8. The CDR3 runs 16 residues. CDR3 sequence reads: CASSSEGRGVTDTQYF. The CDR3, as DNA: TGCGCCAGCAGCTCCGAGGGGCGGGGGGTCACAGATACGCAGTATTTT. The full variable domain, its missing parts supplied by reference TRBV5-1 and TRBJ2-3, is KAGVTQTPRYLIKTRGQQVTLSCSPISGHRSVSWYQQTPGQGLQFLFEYFSETQRNKGNFPGRFSGRQFSNSRSEMNVSTLELGDSALYLCASSSEGRGVTDTQYFGPGTRLTVL.

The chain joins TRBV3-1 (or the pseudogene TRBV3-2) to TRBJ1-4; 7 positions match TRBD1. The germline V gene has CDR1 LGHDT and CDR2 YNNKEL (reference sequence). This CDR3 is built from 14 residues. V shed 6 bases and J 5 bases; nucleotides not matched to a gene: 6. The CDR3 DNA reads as TGTGCCAGCAGACTACAGGGGAGAAATGAAAAACTGTTTTTT. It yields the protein CASRLQGRNEKLFF.

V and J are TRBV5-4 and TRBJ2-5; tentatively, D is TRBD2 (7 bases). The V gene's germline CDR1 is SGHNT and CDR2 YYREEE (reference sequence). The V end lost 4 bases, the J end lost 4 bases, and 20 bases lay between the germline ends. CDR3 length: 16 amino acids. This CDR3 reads CASSREGGLEGETQYF. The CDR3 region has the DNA TGTGCCAGCAGCCGTGAGGGGGGGCTAGAGGGAGAGACCCAGTACTTC.

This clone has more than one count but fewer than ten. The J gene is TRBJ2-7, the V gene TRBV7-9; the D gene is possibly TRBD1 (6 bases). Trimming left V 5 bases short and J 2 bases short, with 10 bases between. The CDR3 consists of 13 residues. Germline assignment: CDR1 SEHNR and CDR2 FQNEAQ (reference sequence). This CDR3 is CASSLDSTYEQYF. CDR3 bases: TGTGCCAGCAGCCTGGACAGTACCTACGAGCAGTACTTC.

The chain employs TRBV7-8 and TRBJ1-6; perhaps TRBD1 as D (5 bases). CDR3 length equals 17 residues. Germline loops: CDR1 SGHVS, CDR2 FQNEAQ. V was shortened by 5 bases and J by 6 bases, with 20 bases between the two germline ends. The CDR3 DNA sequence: TGTGCCAGCAGCCTGACCGTGCCAGGGTCGGGTAATTCACCCCTCCACTTT. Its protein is CASSLTVPGSGNSPLHF.

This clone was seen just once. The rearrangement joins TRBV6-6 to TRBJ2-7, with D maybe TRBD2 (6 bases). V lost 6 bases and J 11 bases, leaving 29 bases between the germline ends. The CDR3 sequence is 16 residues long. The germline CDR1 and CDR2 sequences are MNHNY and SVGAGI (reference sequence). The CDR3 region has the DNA TGTGCCAGCAGCTATGTCCGTGGGCCCCTCTCCCCGGGGGAGTACTTC. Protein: CASSYVRGPLSPGEYF.

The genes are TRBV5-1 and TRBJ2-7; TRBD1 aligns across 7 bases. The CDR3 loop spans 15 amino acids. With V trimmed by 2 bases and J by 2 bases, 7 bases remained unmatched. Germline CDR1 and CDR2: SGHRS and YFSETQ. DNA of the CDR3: TGCGCCAGCAGCTTTGGGACCAGGGGGACCTACGAGCAGTACTTC. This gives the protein CASSFGTRGTYEQYF.

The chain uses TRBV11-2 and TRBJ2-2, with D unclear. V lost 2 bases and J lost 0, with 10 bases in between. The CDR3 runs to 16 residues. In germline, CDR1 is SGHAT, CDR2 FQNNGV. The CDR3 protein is CASSLLRLANTGELFF. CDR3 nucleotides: TGTGCCAGCAGCTTACTGCGGCTAGCGAACACCGGGGAGCTGTTTTTT.

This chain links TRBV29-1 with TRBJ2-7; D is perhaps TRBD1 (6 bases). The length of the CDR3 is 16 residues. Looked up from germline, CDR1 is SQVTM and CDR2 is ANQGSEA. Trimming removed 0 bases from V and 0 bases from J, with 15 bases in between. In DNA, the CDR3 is TGCAGCGTTGAAGATCAGCGGCTAGGGGGCTCCTACGAGCAGTACTTC. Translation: CSVEDQRLGGSYEQYF.

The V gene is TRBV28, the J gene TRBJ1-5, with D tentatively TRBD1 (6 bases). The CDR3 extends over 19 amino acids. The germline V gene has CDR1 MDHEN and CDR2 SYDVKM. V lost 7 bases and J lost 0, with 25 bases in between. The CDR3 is CASNKRPNRVGYSNQPQHF. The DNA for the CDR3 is TGTGCCAGCAATAAACGCCCAAACAGGGTGGGGTATAGCAATCAGCCCCAGCATTTT.

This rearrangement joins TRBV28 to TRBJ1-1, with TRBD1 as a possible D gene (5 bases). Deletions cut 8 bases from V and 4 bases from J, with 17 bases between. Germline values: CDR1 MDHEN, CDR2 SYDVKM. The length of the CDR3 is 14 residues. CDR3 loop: CASPPSGRGTEAFF. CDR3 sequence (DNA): TGTGCCAGCCCACCGTCGGGGAGGGGCACTGAAGCTTTCTTT.

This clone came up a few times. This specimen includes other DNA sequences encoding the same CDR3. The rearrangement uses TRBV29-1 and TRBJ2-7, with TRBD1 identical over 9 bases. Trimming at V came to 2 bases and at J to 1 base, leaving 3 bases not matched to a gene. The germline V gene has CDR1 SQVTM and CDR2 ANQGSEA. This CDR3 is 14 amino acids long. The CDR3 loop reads CSVERGTGSYEQYF. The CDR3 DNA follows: TGCAGCGTTGAAAGGGGGACAGGGTCCTACGAGCAGTACTTC.

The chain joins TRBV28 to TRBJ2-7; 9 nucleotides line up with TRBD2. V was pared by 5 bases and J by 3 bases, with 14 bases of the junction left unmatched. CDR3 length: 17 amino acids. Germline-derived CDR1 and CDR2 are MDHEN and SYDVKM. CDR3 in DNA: TGTGCCAGCAGTCATATCGGTGAACTAGCGGGCCGCTACGAGCAGTACTTC. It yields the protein CASSHIGELAGRYEQYF.

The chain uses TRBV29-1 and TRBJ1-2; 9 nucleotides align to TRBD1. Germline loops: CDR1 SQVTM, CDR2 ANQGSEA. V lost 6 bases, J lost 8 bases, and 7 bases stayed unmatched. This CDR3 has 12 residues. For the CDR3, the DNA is TGCAGCGTCCGGGACAGGGACCCAGGCTACACCTTC. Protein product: CSVRDRDPGYTF.

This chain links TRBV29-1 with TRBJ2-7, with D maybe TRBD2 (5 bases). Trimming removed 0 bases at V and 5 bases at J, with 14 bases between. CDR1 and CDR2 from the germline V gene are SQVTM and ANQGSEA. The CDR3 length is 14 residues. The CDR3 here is CSVEDKRNPHEQYF. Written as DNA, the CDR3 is TGCAGCGTTGAAGATAAGCGGAACCCACACGAGCAGTACTTC.

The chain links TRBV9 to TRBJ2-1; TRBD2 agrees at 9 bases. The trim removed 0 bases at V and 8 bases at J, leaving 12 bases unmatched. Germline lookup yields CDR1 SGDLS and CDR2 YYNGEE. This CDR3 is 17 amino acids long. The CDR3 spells CASSVDPAGGVRDEQFF. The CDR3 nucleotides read TGTGCCAGCAGCGTAGACCCAGCGGGGGGCGTTCGGGATGAGCAGTTCTTC.

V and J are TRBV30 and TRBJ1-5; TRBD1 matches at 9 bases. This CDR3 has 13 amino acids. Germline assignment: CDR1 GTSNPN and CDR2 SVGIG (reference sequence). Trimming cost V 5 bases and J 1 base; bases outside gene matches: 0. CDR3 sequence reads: CAWGTGSNQPQHF. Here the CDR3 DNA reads TGTGCCTGGGGGACAGGGAGCAATCAGCCCCAGCATTTT.